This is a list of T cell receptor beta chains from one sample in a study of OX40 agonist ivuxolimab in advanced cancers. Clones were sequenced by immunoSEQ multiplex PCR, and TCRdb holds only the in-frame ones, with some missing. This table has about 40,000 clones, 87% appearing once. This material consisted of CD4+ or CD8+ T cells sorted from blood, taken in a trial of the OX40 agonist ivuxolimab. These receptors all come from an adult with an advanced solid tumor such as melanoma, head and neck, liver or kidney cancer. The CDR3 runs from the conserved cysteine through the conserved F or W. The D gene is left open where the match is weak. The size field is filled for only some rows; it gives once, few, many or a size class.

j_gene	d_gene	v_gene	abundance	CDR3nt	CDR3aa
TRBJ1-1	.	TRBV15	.	TGTGCCACCAGCAGAGATTTCCTTCGTGCAGCTGAAGCTTTCTTT	CATSRDFLRAAEAFF
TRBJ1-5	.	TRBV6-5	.	TGTGCCAGCAGCCCCCCTCGAGCGGTTGGGCAGCCCCAGCATTTT	CASSPPRAVGQPQHF
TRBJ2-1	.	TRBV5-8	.	TGTGCCAGCAGCTTGGAGAGAGGGAACTACGATGAGCAGTTCTTC	CASSLERGNYDEQFF
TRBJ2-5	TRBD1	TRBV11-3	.	TGTGCCAGCAGCTTAGCCGGGACAGGGAAAGAGACCCAGTACTTC	CASSLAGTGKETQYF
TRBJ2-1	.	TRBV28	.	TGTGCCAGCAGTTTGGACGCGGCGGGGTCCTACAATGAGCAGTTCTTC	CASSLDAAGSYNEQFF
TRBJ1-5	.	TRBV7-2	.	TGTGCCAGCAGCTCCACCCCAAATCAGCCCCAGCATTTT	CASSSTPNQPQHF
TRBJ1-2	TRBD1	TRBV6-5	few	TGTGCCAGCAGTTACTCGAACCGGCAGGGGGCCTATGGCTACACCTTC	CASSYSNRQGAYGYTF
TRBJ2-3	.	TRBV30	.	TGTGCCTGGAGTAAGCTCCTCAAAGGGGCAGATACGCAGTATTTT	CAWSKLLKGADTQYF
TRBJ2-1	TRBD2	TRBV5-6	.	TGTGCCAGCAGCTTTATCTACCGCGGGAGGGGGTACAATGAGCAGTTCTTC	CASSFIYRGRGYNEQFF
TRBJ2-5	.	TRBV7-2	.	TGTGCCAGCTCCGCGGGGTACCAAGAGACCCAGTACTTC	CASSAGYQETQYF
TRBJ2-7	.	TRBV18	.	TGTGCCAGCTCACCACAGATGACAGGAAAGTACGAGCAGTACTTC	CASSPQMTGKYEQYF
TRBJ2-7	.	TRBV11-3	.	TGTGCCAGCAGCTTAGATCCCAGCGCTTACGAGCAGTACTTC	CASSLDPSAYEQYF
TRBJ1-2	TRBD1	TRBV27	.	TGTGCCAGCAGCGGGACAGGAGGGGGCTACACCTTC	CASSGTGGGYTF
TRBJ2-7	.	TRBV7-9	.	TGTGCCAGCAGCTTAGTTTTTTACGAGCAGTACTTC	CASSLVFYEQYF
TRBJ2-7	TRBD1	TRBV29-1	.	TGCAGCGTTGTGGGACAGGGGGGGTACGAGCAGTACTTC	CSVVGQGGYEQYF
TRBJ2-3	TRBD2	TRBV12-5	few	TGTGCTAGTGGACGGGGGGAAGTCAGGGATACGCAGTATTTT	CASGRGEVRDTQYF
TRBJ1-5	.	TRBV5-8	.	TGTGCCAGCAGCTTGGTGGGGGGTTGGAGCAATCAGCCCCAGCATTTT	CASSLVGGWSNQPQHF
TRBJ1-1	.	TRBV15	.	TGTGCCACCGAGACGAAAGGGCGACTGGCTTTCTTT	CATETKGRLAFF
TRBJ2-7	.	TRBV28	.	TGTGCCAGCAGTTTTCAACAGGGGAGGCACGAGCAGTACTTC	CASSFQQGRHEQYF
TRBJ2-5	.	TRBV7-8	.	TGTGCCAGCAGCGCAGCCAGGGTTGGAGAGACCCAGTACTTC	CASSAARVGETQYF
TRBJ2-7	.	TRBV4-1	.	TGCGCCAGCAGCCAAGATCTTTTAGTGGGAGGGGGCGCGGTCGAGCAGTACTTC	CASSQDLLVGGGAVEQYF
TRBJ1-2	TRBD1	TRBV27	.	TGTGCCAGCCTTCCAGGACAGGAGAGTGGCTACACCTTC	CASLPGQESGYTF
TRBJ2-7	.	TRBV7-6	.	TGTGCCAGCAGCTTAGGAAGGGGCGAGCAGTACTTC	CASSLGRGEQYF
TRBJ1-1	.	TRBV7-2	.	TGTGCCAGCAGCTTAAAATACGGGGTTGGGAACACTGAAGCTTTCTTT	CASSLKYGVGNTEAFF
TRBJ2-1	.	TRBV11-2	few	TGTGCCAGCAGCTTATCCGGGACGGCTTACAATGAGCAGTTCTTC	CASSLSGTAYNEQFF
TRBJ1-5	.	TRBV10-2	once	TGCGCCAGATTCCCAAGGGACAATCAGCCCCAGCATTTT	CARFPRDNQPQHF
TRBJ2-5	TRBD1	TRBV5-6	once	TGTGCCAGCAGCTTGGGGCCCGGACAGGGAAAGGGCGAGACCCAGTACTTC	CASSLGPGQGKGETQYF
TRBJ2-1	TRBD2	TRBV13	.	TGTGCCAGCAGCTCTAGACTAGCGGGAGTCGCCAGCTCCTACAATGAGCAGTTCTTC	CASSSRLAGVASSYNEQFF
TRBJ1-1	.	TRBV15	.	TGTGCCACCAGCAAGGGTCTGAACACTGAAGCTTTCTTT	CATSKGLNTEAFF
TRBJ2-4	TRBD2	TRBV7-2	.	TGTGCCAGCAGCTTACTTGCGGGGGTCAAAAACATTCAGTACTTC	CASSLLAGVKNIQYF
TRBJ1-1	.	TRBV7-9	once	TGTGCCAGCAGCTTCCAGCAGGGCACTGAAGCTTTCTTT	CASSFQQGTEAFF
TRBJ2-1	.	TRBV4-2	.	TGTGCCAGCAGAGAGAGCGGAGGGGCGTCCTACAATGAGCAGTTCTTC	CASRESGGASYNEQFF